The rows below give T cell receptor beta chains drawn from one sample of a study of blood T cell repertoires in COVID-19. The method was immunoSEQ multiplex PCR; TCRdb's version includes in-frame clones alone and lacks a portion of them. The sample includes just under 50,000 clones, 90% of them seen just once. Sequencing was done on a sample of peripheral blood. The receptors stem from a human donor in a cohort sampled during active COVID-19. The conserved cysteine and the conserved F or W are not part of the CDR3 here.

V: TRBV6-5; J: TRBJ1-1; CDR3: ASTYVGNTEAF
V: TRBV19; J: TRBJ2-1; CDR3: ASSITSFGNEQF
V: TRBV9; J: TRBJ1-6; CDR3: ASSVGLSLGSPLH
V: TRBV27; J: TRBJ1-5; CDR3: ASSLGDSSNQPQH
V: TRBV5-6; J: TRBJ1-5; CDR3: ASSYDRRQPQH
V: TRBV19; J: TRBJ2-1; CDR3: ASSKRPGLADYNEQF
V: TRBV5-1; J: TRBJ2-2; CDR3: ASSSRTGGTGELF
V: TRBV27; J: TRBJ1-3; CDR3: ASRSAGNTIY
V: TRBV7-8; J: TRBJ1-2; CDR3: ASSSGQVNGYT
V: TRBV19; J: TRBJ1-1; CDR3: ASSIGAGRDPEAF
V: TRBV29-1; J: TRBJ1-2; CDR3: SADRERYGYT
V: TRBV5-4; J: TRBJ1-1; CDR3: ASSPGEGGTEAF
V: TRBV2; J: TRBJ2-5; CDR3: ASNEQAGKTQY
V: TRBV6-6; J: TRBJ2-7; CDR3: ASSSSRGEQY
V: TRBV7-3; J: TRBJ2-7; CDR3: ASSFGQNNEQY
V: TRBV2; J: TRBJ1-1; CDR3: ASTGQGLNTEAF
V: TRBV3-1/TRBV3-2; J: TRBJ1-2; CDR3: ASSQEWAGISGYT
V: TRBV2; J: TRBJ2-7; CDR3: ASSAQPGLAGGLYEQY
V: TRBV28; J: TRBJ2-7; CDR3: ASVGAADATYEQY
V: TRBV6-5; J: TRBJ1-2; CDR3: ASRQGSYGYT
V: TRBV5-1; J: TRBJ2-5; CDR3: ASSLSVTVQETQY
V: TRBV3-1/TRBV3-2; J: TRBJ2-5; CDR3: ASSSGLQETQY
V: TRBV3-1/TRBV3-2; J: TRBJ1-1; CDR3: ASSLGLNTEAF
V: TRBV5-1; J: TRBJ1-5; CDR3: ASSEGQGSQPQH
V: TRBV4-1; J: TRBJ1-5; CDR3: ASSQDRAPQPQH
V: TRBV27; J: TRBJ2-7; CDR3: ASSKRQGWTLYEQY
V: TRBV19; J: TRBJ1-1; CDR3: ASRRTGGDTEAF
V: TRBV4-1; J: TRBJ2-1; CDR3: ASSQVLLAGGPVEQF
V: TRBV3-1/TRBV3-2; J: TRBJ1-3; CDR3: ASSQERGDTIY
V: TRBV4-1; J: TRBJ2-6; CDR3: ASSQTRALSGANVLT
V: TRBV5-1; J: TRBJ2-2; CDR3: ASSSQGYSNTGELF
V: TRBV27; J: TRBJ2-7; CDR3: ASMGQGYHEQY
V: TRBV6-5; J: TRBJ2-1; CDR3: ASSPLREGKQF
V: TRBV11-2; J: TRBJ1-5; CDR3: ASSLGPTDGQPQH
V: TRBV10-2; J: TRBJ2-3; CDR3: ASSDDNTDTQY
V: TRBV28; J: TRBJ2-7; CDR3: ASSFSGREHEQY
V: TRBV20-1; J: TRBJ1-4; CDR3: SARSEKLF
V: TRBV28; J: TRBJ1-1; CDR3: ASSSQSGRGTEAF
V: TRBV6-1; J: TRBJ2-3; CDR3: ASSVKPGLGSFGTQY
V: TRBV11-3; J: TRBJ2-5; CDR3: ASSLGAREGEETQY
V: TRBV11-3; J: TRBJ1-1; CDR3: ASSLALVSTTEAF
V: TRBV6-1; J: TRBJ2-5; CDR3: ASSDLTGGEH
V: TRBV28; J: TRBJ2-3; CDR3: ASRGAATDTQY
V: TRBV11-2; J: TRBJ2-7; CDR3: ASRKLNSYEQY
V: TRBV30; J: TRBJ2-6; CDR3: AWSLRLAGHSGANVLT
V: TRBV5-6; J: TRBJ1-5; CDR3: ASSLWGGGTGFGQPQH
V: TRBV5-1; J: TRBJ1-1; CDR3: ASSFSGTSTEAF
V: TRBV19; J: TRBJ2-7; CDR3: ASSISGWYEQY
V: TRBV19; J: TRBJ1-1; CDR3: ASSGRGRGSEAF
V: TRBV6-5; J: TRBJ2-7; CDR3: ASSYGPNLVEQY
V: TRBV15; J: TRBJ2-7; CDR3: ATSRNQAPINYEQY
V: TRBV5-4; J: TRBJ1-2; CDR3: ASSLGGGRISSYT
V: TRBV2; J: TRBJ2-6; CDR3: ASSPDRAGANVLT
V: TRBV4-2; J: TRBJ1-3; CDR3: ASSQESGSGNTIY
V: TRBV24-1; J: TRBJ2-1; CDR3: ATSDAGGDIGYNEQF
V: TRBV11-2; J: TRBJ2-5; CDR3: ASSPGEAQETQY
V: TRBV28; J: TRBJ1-6; CDR3: ASSSSGRGNSPLH